This T cell receptor (beta chain) comes out of a study of T cell repertoires in cytomegalovirus infection. For the study at large: CMV infection together with matching HLA type was indicated by public TCR beta signatures. Findings and caveats of the study: Cumulative public TCR beta family frequency identified CMV carriers with the relevant HLA.

TCRdb itself ran the reads through MiXCR, one entry per CDR3 protein. The table shows 150,000 to 200,000 distinct CDR3 sequences, with approximately 15% occurring only once. This clonotype was counted only a few times. Its cognate antigen is unknown. The germline V gene encodes CDR1 DFQATT and CDR2 SNEGSKA (reference sequence). The V end was cut by 2 bases, the J end by 5 bases, with 6 bases between. There are 11 residues in the CDR3. This TCR was sampled from a human donor in good health (CMV status not recorded). Some clones in this sample may be carry-over from other donors' samples. What was sequenced was PBMCs. The chain employs TRBV20-1 and TRBJ2-5; D remains ambiguous. CDR3 nucleotide sequence: TGCAGTGCTAGAATCGGGGAGACCCAGTACTTC. Translating it yields CSARIGETQYF.